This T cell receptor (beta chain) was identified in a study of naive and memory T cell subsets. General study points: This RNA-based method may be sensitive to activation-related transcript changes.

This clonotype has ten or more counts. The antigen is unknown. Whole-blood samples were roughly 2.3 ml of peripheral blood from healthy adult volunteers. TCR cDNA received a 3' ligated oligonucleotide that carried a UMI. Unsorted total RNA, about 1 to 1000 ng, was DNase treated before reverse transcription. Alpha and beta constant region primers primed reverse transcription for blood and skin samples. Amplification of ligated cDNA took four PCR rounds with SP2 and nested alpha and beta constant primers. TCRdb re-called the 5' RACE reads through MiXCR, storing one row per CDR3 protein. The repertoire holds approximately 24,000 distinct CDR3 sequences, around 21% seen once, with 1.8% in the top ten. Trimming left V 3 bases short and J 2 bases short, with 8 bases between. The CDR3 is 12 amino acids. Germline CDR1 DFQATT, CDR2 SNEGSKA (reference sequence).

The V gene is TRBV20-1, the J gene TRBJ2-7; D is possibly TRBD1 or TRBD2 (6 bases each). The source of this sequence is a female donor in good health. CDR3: CSASGGTYEQYF. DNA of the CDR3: TGCAGTGCTAGCGGGGGCACCTACGAGCAGTACTTC.